Below are 29 T cell receptor beta chains sequenced from a single sample in a study of blood T cell repertoires in COVID-19. Clones were sequenced by immunoSEQ multiplex PCR, and TCRdb holds only the in-frame ones, with some missing. Found here are just under 65,000 clones, around four fifths of them singletons; the top ten hold roughly 6%. Sample: peripheral blood. All receptors derive from a human donor in a cohort sampled during active COVID-19.

This clone showed up just once. A read error may produce the germline difference seen at one junction end. This rearrangement joins TRBV7-7 to TRBJ2-5; 10 nucleotides align to TRBD2. CDR3 size: 15 residues. Germline V gene lookup returns CDR1 SSHAT and CDR2 FNYEAQ (reference sequence). CDR3 nucleotides: TGTGCTAGCAGCTTAGGGCTAGCGGGAGCAGAGACCCAGTACTTC. It encodes CASSLGLAGAETQYF.

The J gene is TRBJ1-6, the V gene TRBV5-1; 8 positions match TRBD1. The germline V gene encodes CDR1 SGHRS and CDR2 YFSETQ. V trimming: 4 bases; J trimming: 13 bases; junction bases outside the gene matches: 13. The CDR3 spans 15 residues. The CDR3 nucleotides are TGCGCCAGCAGCGGTCTGGGGACAGGCGGGAGTCCCCTCCACTTT. Translated: CASSGLGTGGSPLHF.

This chain connects TRBV4-2 to TRBJ2-5; 14 bases line up with TRBD2. The ends lost 3 bases at V and 4 bases at J; junction bases unmatched: 7. The germline CDR1 and CDR2 sequences are LGHNA and YNFKEQ. The CDR3 is 17 residues long. The CDR3: CASSQAEGTSGGETQYF. CDR3 in DNA: TGTGCCAGCAGCCAGGCCGAAGGGACTAGCGGGGGAGAGACCCAGTACTTC.

The chain joins TRBV10-3 to TRBJ1-2, with TRBD1 matching over 7 bases. The V gene's germline CDR1 is ENHRY and CDR2 SYGVKD. This CDR3 comprises 13 residues. J lost 4 bases, V lost 5 bases, and 4 bases had no gene match. The CDR3 DNA reads as TGTGCCATCAGTACCGGGACAGCCTATGGCTACACCTTC. Its translation is CAISTGTAYGYTF.

V and J are TRBV19 and TRBJ2-3; TRBD1 agrees at 11 bases. The CDR3 totals 15 residues. Germline V gene sequence: CDR1 LNHDA, CDR2 SQIVND (reference sequence). The junction had 4 bases not matched to a gene; V was cut back by 5 bases and J by 3 bases. DNA of the CDR3: TGTGCCAGTAGTCTCCGGGACAGGGGGACAGATACGCAGTATTTT. Translation gives CASSLRDRGTDTQYF.

The chain carries TRBV7-2 and TRBJ1-5; 10 bases map to TRBD1. After removal of 3 bases from V and 1 base from J, the junction contained 6 bases not matched to a gene. The length of the CDR3 is 17 residues. Germline values: CDR1 SGHTA, CDR2 FQGNSA. The DNA for the CDR3 is TGTGCCAGCAGCTTGGGGGACAGGGGAGGGAGCAATCAGCCCCAGCATTTT. This codes for CASSLGDRGGSNQPQHF.

The chain joins TRBV5-8 to TRBJ2-3, with D possibly TRBD1 on 6 matching bases. Trimming pared 4 bases from V and 5 bases from J, leaving 11 bases between. The germline V gene encodes CDR1 SGHTS and CDR2 YDEGEE. The CDR3 is 13 amino acids. DNA of the CDR3: TGTGCCAGCAGCACAGGGAACGGAGATACGCAGTATTTT. Amino acid sequence: CASSTGNGDTQYF.

The V gene is TRBV30, the J gene TRBJ1-2; D not certain. Trimming took 0 bases from V and 7 from J, leaving 12 bases between them. Germline V gene data show CDR1 as GTSNPN and CDR2 as SVGIG (reference sequence). CDR3 length equals 13 residues. CDR3 residues: CAWSVSLALGYTF. The CDR3 region has the DNA TGTGCCTGGAGTGTATCCCTGGCTCTTGGCTACACCTTC.

As regards this clone: One junction end does not reproduce the germline sequence, and a read error may be involved. The V call is TRBV6-6, the J call TRBJ1-3; D call uncertain. CDR1 is MNHNY, CDR2 SVGAGI, per germline (reference sequence). The CDR3 spans 16 residues. CDR3 coding DNA: TGTGCCAGCAGTGACTCACACGCGAGGCCTGGAAACACCATATATTTT. Its translation is CASSDSHARPGNTIYF.

The genes are TRBV18 and TRBJ1-5; TRBD1 matches 10 bases. The CDR3 has 14 amino acids. V shed 6 bases and J 5 bases; nucleotides not matched to a gene: 4. Germline V gene sequence: CDR1 KGHSH, CDR2 LQKENI. In DNA, the CDR3 is TGTGCCAGCTCCACCGGGACAGGGGATCAGCCCCAGCATTTT. It yields the protein CASSTGTGDQPQHF.

The V and J genes are TRBV5-1 and TRBJ1-4; the D is unclear. The germline V and J ends were trimmed by 1 base and 5 bases, with 9 bases remaining between them. The germline CDR1 and CDR2 sequences are SGHRS and YFSETQ. The CDR3 runs to 14 residues. CDR3 protein: CASSLKSGNEKLFF. The CDR3 DNA is TGCGCCAGCAGCTTGAAGTCAGGCAATGAAAAACTGTTTTTT.

This chain links TRBV28 with TRBJ2-5, with TRBD2 identical over 9 bases. From germline, CDR1 is MDHEN and CDR2 SYDVKM. Trimming at V came to 8 bases and at J to 5 bases, leaving 9 bases not matched to a gene. CDR3 size: 14 residues. The CDR3 here is CASLPAGGGETQYF. The CDR3 DNA sequence: TGTGCCAGCCTCCCTGCGGGAGGGGGGGAGACCCAGTACTTC.

V is TRBV28 and J is TRBJ2-7; 8 bases are shared with TRBD1. Germline V gives CDR1 MDHEN, CDR2 SYDVKM. This CDR3 is 16 amino acids long. With 8 bases clipped from V and 5 bases from J, the junction kept 17 bases outside the gene matches. The DNA for the CDR3 is TGTGCCAGCTGCCCGGCTGGGCAGGGGGCTTTCCACGAGCAGTACTTC. It translates to CASCPAGQGAFHEQYF.

For this clone: Other DNA sequences of this sample code for an identical CDR3. V usage is TRBV5-5 and J usage is TRBJ1-2; 7 bases are shared with TRBD1. In germline, CDR1 is SGHKS, CDR2 YYEKEE (reference sequence). Losses at the gene ends were 4 bases for V and 6 bases for J; bases not matched to a gene: 12. This CDR3 comprises 15 residues. CDR3 nucleotide sequence: TGTGCCAGCAGCGTCCGACAGGGCCCACTTGATGGCTACACCTTC. It encodes CASSVRQGPLDGYTF.

The chain couples TRBV7-9 to TRBJ2-7, with TRBD1 matching 8 bases. With V trimmed by 5 bases and J by 2 bases, 11 bases remained unmatched. The CDR3 spans 16 residues. Germline V lookup: CDR1 SEHNR, CDR2 FQNEAQ (reference sequence). The CDR3 region has the DNA TGTGCCAGCAGCCAGGGCCTTAGGACAGGGACCTACGAGCAGTACTTC. Translated: CASSQGLRTGTYEQYF.

This chain uses TRBV5-5 with TRBJ2-1; TRBD2 matches 7 bases. Germline loops: CDR1 SGHKS, CDR2 YYEKEE (reference sequence). This CDR3 is 15 amino acids long. V was pared by 2 bases and J by 3 bases, with 5 bases of the junction left unmatched. The CDR3 sequence is CASSFRDYLYNEQFF. DNA of the CDR3: TGTGCCAGCAGCTTCCGGGACTACCTCTACAATGAGCAGTTCTTC. The full variable domain, with the rest looked up from reference TRBV5-5 and TRBJ2-1, is DAGVTQSPTHLIKTRGQQVTLRCSPISGHKSVSWYQQVLGQGPQFIFQYYEKEERGRGNFPDRFSARQFPNYSSELNVNALLLGDSALYLCASSFRDYLYNEQFFGPGTRLTVL.

This clone was counted once. This sequence joins TRBV5-1 and TRBJ1-1; 11 nucleotides agree with TRBD1. The V gene end was trimmed by 3 bases and the J gene end by 5 bases; junction bases not matched to a gene: 12. This CDR3 has 17 residues. CDR1 is SGHRS, CDR2 YFSETQ, per germline. As DNA, the CDR3 is TGCGCCAGCAGCTCGGGAGGACAGGGGGCTTGGGGGACTGAAGCTTTCTTT. Translated: CASSSGGQGAWGTEAFF.

J is TRBJ2-2 and V is TRBV11-2; perhaps TRBD1 as D (6 bases). The CDR3 has 14 residues. With 5 bases removed from V and 5 bases from J, the gap between germline ends came to 12 bases. Germline assignment: CDR1 SGHAT and CDR2 FQNNGV. This CDR3 reads CASSPYQGTGELFF. In DNA form, the CDR3 reads TGTGCCAGCAGCCCCTATCAGGGGACCGGGGAGCTGTTTTTT.

This sequence joins TRBV7-2 and TRBJ2-1; D is perhaps TRBD1 (5 bases). The V and J ends lost 5 bases and 2 bases respectively, with 10 bases between them. The CDR3 extends over 14 amino acids. The germline V gene has CDR1 SGHTA and CDR2 FQGNSA. Here the CDR3 DNA reads TGTGCCAGCAGCCGCTCAGGGACCTACAATGAGCAGTTCTTC. Translated: CASSRSGTYNEQFF.

This clone showed up just a few times. The chain is built from TRBV7-9 and TRBJ1-1, with D possibly being TRBD1 (5 bases). Between the trimmed V and J ends, which lost 7 bases and 4 bases, there was a span of 22 bases. There are 16 residues in the CDR3. Germline V gene lookup returns CDR1 SEHNR and CDR2 FQNEAQ (reference sequence). The CDR3 region is CASTPPGVFPGTEAFF. For the CDR3, the DNA is TGTGCCAGCACTCCCCCGGGGGTTTTTCCGGGCACTGAAGCTTTCTTT.

The chain combines TRBV9 with TRBJ2-2; the match to TRBD2 covers 9 bases. The CDR3 spans 15 residues. V was clipped by 0 bases and J by 9 bases; unmatched bases: 6. CDR1 is SGDLS, CDR2 YYNGEE, per germline. The CDR3 DNA follows: TGTGCCAGCAGCGTAGGGCTAGCGGGACAAAGGGAGCTGTTTTTT. Encoded protein: CASSVGLAGQRELFF.

This clone was detected a few times. The rearrangement joins TRBV7-8 to TRBJ2-5; D might be TRBD2 (5 bases). The germline CDR1 and CDR2 sequences are SGHVS and FQNEAQ. The V gene lost 2 bases and the J gene lost 4 bases, with 11 bases spanning the gap. This CDR3 spans 14 amino acids. CDR3 sequence: CASSLLRVSETQYF. The CDR3 DNA is TGTGCCAGCAGCTTATTGAGGGTGTCAGAGACCCAGTACTTC.

This clone has just one count. The chain couples TRBV12-3 or TRBV12-4 to TRBJ1-2; D is unresolved. This CDR3 contains 13 residues. V gave up 5 bases and J gave up 5 bases, with 12 bases separating them. As DNA, the CDR3 is TGTGCCAGCAGTACGCAAGGGAGTTATGGCTACACCTTC. It codes for CASSTQGSYGYTF.

The chain links TRBV11-1 to TRBJ2-7, with 10 bases matching TRBD2. Germline values: CDR1 SGHAT, CDR2 FQDESV (reference sequence). CDR3 length: 16 residues. V gave up 4 bases and J gave up 3 bases; unmatched junction bases: 9. The CDR3 protein is CASSYSWTSGYYEQYF. CDR3 sequence (DNA): TGTGCCAGCAGCTATAGTTGGACTAGCGGATACTACGAGCAGTACTTC.

Here the CDR3 reads CASSLFGTDIYGYTF. CDR3 nucleotides: TGTGCCAGCAGCTTGTTTGGGACTGACATCTATGGCTACACCTTC. V usage is TRBV5-5 and J usage is TRBJ1-2, with TRBD1 as a possible D gene (5 bases). Trimming took 1 base from V and 4 from J, leaving 14 bases between them. The V gene's germline CDR1 is SGHKS and CDR2 YYEKEE (reference sequence). The CDR3 consists of 15 residues.

The genes are TRBV2 and TRBJ2-7; D might be TRBD2 (6 bases). CDR1 SNHLY and CDR2 FYNNEI come from the germline V gene. Trimming stripped 6 bases from V and 0 bases from J, with 18 bases between. The CDR3 loop spans 16 amino acids. CDR3 coding DNA: TGTGCCAGCAGCCGCTCCCGGGACTTGCTCTCCTACGAGCAGTACTTC. Encoded protein: CASSRSRDLLSYEQYF.

V is TRBV18 and J is TRBJ2-3, with 10 bases lining up with TRBD2. The germline gives CDR1 KGHSH, CDR2 LQKENI. The CDR3 contains 16 residues. Trimming removed 2 bases from V and 6 bases from J; junction bases left unmatched: 8. CDR3 amino acids: CASSPNQRGGRDTQYF. CDR3 DNA: TGTGCCAGCTCACCAAACCAGCGGGGGGGCCGGGATACGCAGTATTTT. The full variable domain, with the rest looked up from reference TRBV18 and TRBJ2-3, is NAGVMQNPRHLVRRRGQEARLRCSPMKGHSHVYWYRQLPEEGLKFMVYLQKENIIDESGMPKERFSAEFPKEGPSILRIQQVVRGDSAAYFCASSPNQRGGRDTQYFGPGTRLTVL.

This chain connects TRBV4-1 to TRBJ1-1, with D possibly matching TRBD1 (5 bases). The germline CDR1 and CDR2 sequences are MGHRA and YSYEKL. The CDR3 is 15 residues long. With 0 bases removed from V and 5 bases from J, the gap between germline ends came to 13 bases. The CDR3 loop reads CASSQDGRGETEAFF. The CDR3 DNA follows: TGCGCCAGCAGCCAAGATGGCCGGGGGGAAACTGAAGCTTTCTTT.

This clone was counted only a few times. J is TRBJ2-7 and V is TRBV4-1; 7 bases are shared with TRBD1. V lost 1 base to trimming and J lost 13 bases; unmatched junction nucleotides: 13. This CDR3 spans 14 amino acids. Looked up from germline, CDR1 is MGHRA and CDR2 is YSYEKL. This chain's CDR3 is CASSQAGQRRPSYF. In nucleotides, the CDR3 is TGCGCCAGCAGCCAAGCGGGACAGCGCCGCCCATCCTACTTC.